This T cell receptor beta chain stems from a study of T cell repertoires in aging, cancer and after chemotherapy. Study details: Over several months to years, re-sampled healthy donor repertoires clearly shared clones.

Notes on this clonotype: Its antigen is unidentified.

Amplification of TCR beta used genomic DNA extracted from peripheral blood. TRB rearrangements spanning V, D and J were amplified using mixed TRB-A/B primers. TCRdb used MiXCR to reprocess the multiplex PCR reads, holding one entry per CDR3 protein. The sample includes roughly 9,100 distinct CDR3 sequences, more than 30% of them seen just once. This CDR3 has 14 amino acids. V gave up 4 bases and J gave up 3 bases, with 9 bases separating them. Germline V CDR1 and CDR2: MGHRA, YSYEKL. Study findings and constraints: Age-matched healthy donors had significantly more diverse, less clonal blood TCR repertoires than untreated cancer patients.

The receptor comes from a human donor in good health. The chain joins TRBV4-1 to TRBJ2-2; D is possibly TRBD1 (5 bases). Sample: blood. CDR3 residues: CASSRTGDTGELFF. In nucleotides, the CDR3 is TGCGCCAGCAGCCGAACAGGAGACACCGGGGAGCTGTTTTTT.